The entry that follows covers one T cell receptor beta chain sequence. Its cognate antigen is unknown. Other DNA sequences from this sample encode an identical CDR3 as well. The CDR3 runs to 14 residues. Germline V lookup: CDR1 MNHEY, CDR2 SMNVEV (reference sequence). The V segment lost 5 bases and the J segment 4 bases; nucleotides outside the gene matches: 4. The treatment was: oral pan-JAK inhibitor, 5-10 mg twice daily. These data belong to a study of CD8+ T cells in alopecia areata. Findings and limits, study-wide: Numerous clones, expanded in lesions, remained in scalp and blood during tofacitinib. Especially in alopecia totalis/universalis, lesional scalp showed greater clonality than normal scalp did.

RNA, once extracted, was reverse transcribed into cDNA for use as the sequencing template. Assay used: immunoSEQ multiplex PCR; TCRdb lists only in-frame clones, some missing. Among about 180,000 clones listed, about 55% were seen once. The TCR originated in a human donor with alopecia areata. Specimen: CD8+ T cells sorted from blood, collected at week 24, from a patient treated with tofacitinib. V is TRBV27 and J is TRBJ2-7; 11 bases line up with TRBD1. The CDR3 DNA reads TGTGCCAGCAGTCCCGGGACAGGGGGATACGAGCAGTACTTC. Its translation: CASSPGTGGYEQYF.